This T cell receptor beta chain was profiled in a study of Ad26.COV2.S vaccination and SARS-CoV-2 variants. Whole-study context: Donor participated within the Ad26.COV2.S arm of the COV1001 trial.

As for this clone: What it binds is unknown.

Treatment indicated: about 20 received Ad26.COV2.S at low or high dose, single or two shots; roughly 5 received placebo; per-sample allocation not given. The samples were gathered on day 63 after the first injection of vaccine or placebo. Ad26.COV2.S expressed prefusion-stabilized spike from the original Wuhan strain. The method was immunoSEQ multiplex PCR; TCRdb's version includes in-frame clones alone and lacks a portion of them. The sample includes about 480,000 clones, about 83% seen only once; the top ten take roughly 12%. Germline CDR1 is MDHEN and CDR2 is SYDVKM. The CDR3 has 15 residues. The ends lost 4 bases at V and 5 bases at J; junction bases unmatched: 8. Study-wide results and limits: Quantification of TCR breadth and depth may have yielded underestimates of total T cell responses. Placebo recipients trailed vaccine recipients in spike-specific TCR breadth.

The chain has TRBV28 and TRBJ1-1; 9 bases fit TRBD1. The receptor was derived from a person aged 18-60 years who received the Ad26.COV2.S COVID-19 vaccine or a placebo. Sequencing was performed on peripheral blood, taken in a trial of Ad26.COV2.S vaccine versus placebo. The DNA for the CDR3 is TGTGCCAGCAGTTCGACGGACAGGGGATGGACTGAAGCTTTCTTT. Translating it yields CASSSTDRGWTEAFF.